The T cell receptor beta chain under discussion was sequenced for a study of graft-versus-host responses after intestinal transplantation. Overall study: Every recipient underwent anti-thymocyte globulin induction, then tacrolimus and steroids for 3 to 4 years.

The ends lost 0 bases at V and 5 bases at J; junction bases unmatched: 8. CDR1 is SGHAT, CDR2 FQDESV, per germline (reference sequence). This CDR3 comprises 16 residues. In regard to this clone: Antigen: not known.

Study-wide results and limits: Some patients had graft-donor T cell macrochimerism. In their allografts, the ratios of graft-versus-host to host-versus-graft T cell clones were high. There was an association between peak levels of circulating GvH clones and early post-transplant HvG declines. Among recipient marrow samples, GvH clones were found; some appeared first in ileum or blood.

Generated by immunoSEQ multiplex PCR, the TCRdb table keeps only in-frame clones and is missing some. The table has some 70,000 clones, 80% to 95% seen once. The sequencing here drew on bone marrow, taken around 730 days after intestinal transplantation. The receptor was derived from a human patient who received an intestinal transplant, so some T cells may come from the graft donor. The V and J genes are TRBV11-1 and TRBJ2-5; 8 positions match TRBD2. The CDR3 loop reads CASSLALSGGWETQYF. The CDR3 DNA reads as TGTGCCAGCAGCTTAGCGTTGAGCGGGGGCTGGGAGACCCAGTACTTC. The full variable domain, with the rest looked up from reference TRBV11-1 and TRBJ2-5, is EAEVAQSPRYKITEKSQAVAFWCDPISGHATLYWYRQILGQGPELLVQFQDESVVDDSQLPKDRFSAERLKGVDSTLKIQPAELGDSAMYLCASSLALSGGWETQYFGPGTRLLVL.